This is a list of T cell receptor beta chains from one sample in a study of Ad26.COV2.S vaccination and SARS-CoV-2 variants. The assay was immunoSEQ multiplex PCR, and TCRdb's table has in-frame clones only and misses some. Among roughly 350,000 clones, less than 90% were seen once, and the ten largest hold over 8.5%. The source material was peripheral blood, sampled in a trial of Ad26.COV2.S vaccine versus placebo. The source of these receptors is a person between 18 and 60 years old who received the Ad26.COV2.S COVID-19 vaccine or a placebo. Each CDR3 is given with its conserved first and last residue. D genes are given only for firm matches. Not every row has a clone size; where given, it reads once, few, many or a size class.

D | J | size | V | CDR3 | DNA
TRBD1 | TRBJ1-1 | - | TRBV18 | CASSPLTGGNTEAFF | TGTGCCAGCTCACCACTCACAGGGGGGAACACTGAAGCTTTCTTT
TRBD2 | TRBJ2-5 | - | TRBV19 | CASSITSGGVEETQYF | TGTGCCAGTAGTATAACTAGCGGGGGCGTCGAAGAGACCCAGTACTTC
TRBD2 | TRBJ2-3 | once | TRBV19 | CASSPLAGGTDTQYF | TGTGCCAGTAGTCCACTAGCGGGAGGCACAGATACGCAGTATTTT
- | TRBJ1-3 | - | TRBV30 | CAWSRGGNTIYF | TGTGCCTGGAGTAGGGGTGGAAACACCATATATTTT
- | TRBJ1-6 | few | TRBV5-8 | CASSLYDADNSPLHF | TGTGCCAGCAGCTTGTACGATGCGGATAATTCACCCCTCCACTTT
- | TRBJ1-4 | - | TRBV5-4 | CASSSPTNEKLFF | TGTGCCAGCAGCTCCCCAACTAATGAAAAACTGTTTTTT
TRBD1 | TRBJ2-3 | - | TRBV30 | CAWSTGGTDTQYF | TGTGCCTGGAGTACAGGGGGCACAGATACGCAGTATTTT
- | TRBJ2-7 | - | TRBV6-6 | CASFQTGYDSNEQYF | TGTGCCAGCTTCCAAACAGGATATGATTCTAACGAGCAGTACTTC
- | TRBJ1-6 | - | TRBV6-5 | CASSYLRDSPLHF | TGTGCCAGCAGTTACCTGAGGGATTCACCCCTCCACTTT
- | TRBJ2-2 | - | TRBV27 | CASCWTANTGELFF | TGTGCCAGCTGTTGGACAGCGAACACCGGGGAGCTGTTTTTT
TRBD1 | TRBJ2-4 | - | TRBV27 | CASSSGQSRDIQYF | TGTGCCAGCAGTTCGGGACAGTCAAGGGACATTCAGTACTTC
TRBD2 | TRBJ2-2 | - | TRBV4-2 | CASSQDILAGETGELFF | TGTGCCAGCAGCCAAGATATACTAGCGGGAGAGACCGGGGAGCTGTTTTTT
- | TRBJ2-5 | - | TRBV19 | CASSIPTETQYF | TGTGCCAGTAGTATACCCACGGAGACCCAGTACTTC
TRBD1 | TRBJ1-1 | - | TRBV27 | CASSPRGRNTEAFF | TGTGCCAGCAGTCCTAGGGGGCGGAACACTGAAGCTTTCTTT
- | TRBJ2-1 | - | TRBV19 | CASSISPSSYNEQFF | TGTGCCAGTAGTATTAGTCCGAGCTCCTACAATGAGCAGTTCTTC
- | TRBJ2-7 | - | TRBV23-1 | CASSHNRDFSYEQYF | TGCGCCAGCAGTCACAACCGGGACTTCTCCTACGAGCAGTACTTC
TRBD2 | TRBJ2-1 | - | TRBV19 | CASSTGLAGGHSYNEQFF | TGTGCCAGTAGTACGGGACTAGCGGGGGGGCACTCCTACAATGAGCAGTTCTTC
- | TRBJ1-1 | - | TRBV7-8 | CASSPFEGGGTEAFF | TGTGCCAGCAGCCCGTTTGAGGGGGGGGGCACTGAAGCTTTCTTT
- | TRBJ2-1 | - | TRBV10-3 | CAISESSGTSAQDNEQFF | TGTGCCATCAGTGAGTCGAGTGGGACTTCCGCTCAGGACAATGAGCAGTTCTTC
- | TRBJ1-5 | once | TRBV24-1 | CATSAERGGYQPQHF | TGTGCCACCAGTGCCGAGAGGGGGGGGTACCAGCCCCAGCATTTT
TRBD2 | TRBJ2-5 | - | TRBV7-9 | CASSVGRGETQYF | TGTGCCAGCTCTGTAGGGAGGGGAGAGACCCAGTACTTC
- | TRBJ1-2 | once | TRBV7-2 | CASTANRVFSSGYTF | TGTGCCAGCACAGCGAACCGGGTCTTTAGCAGTGGCTACACCTTC
TRBD1 | TRBJ2-5 | - | TRBV28 | CASSFLGQGQETQYF | TGTGCCAGCAGTTTTTTAGGACAGGGACAAGAGACCCAGTACTTC
TRBD1 | TRBJ2-2 | - | TRBV15 | CPPRTGIPFGSTGELFF | TGCCCCCCGCGGACAGGGATTCCCTTCGGGTCCACCGGGGAGCTGTTTTTT
- | TRBJ1-3 | - | TRBV2 | CASSAGVEVGNTIYF | TGTGCCAGCAGCGCAGGGGTAGAGGTTGGAAACACCATATATTTT